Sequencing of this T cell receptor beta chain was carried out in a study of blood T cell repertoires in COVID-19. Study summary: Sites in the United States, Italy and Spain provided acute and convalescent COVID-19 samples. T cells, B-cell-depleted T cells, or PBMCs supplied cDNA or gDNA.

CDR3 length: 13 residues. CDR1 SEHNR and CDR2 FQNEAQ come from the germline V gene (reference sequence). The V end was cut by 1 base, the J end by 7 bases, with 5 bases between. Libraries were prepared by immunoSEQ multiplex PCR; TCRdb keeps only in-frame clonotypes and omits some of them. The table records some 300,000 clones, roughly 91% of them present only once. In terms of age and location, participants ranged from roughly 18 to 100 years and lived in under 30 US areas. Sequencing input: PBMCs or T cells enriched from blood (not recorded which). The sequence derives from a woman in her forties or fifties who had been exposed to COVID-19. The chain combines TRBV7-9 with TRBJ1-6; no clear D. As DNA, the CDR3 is TGTGCCAGCAGCTTAGGGCAGAATTCACCCCTCCACTTT. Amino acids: CASSLGQNSPLHF.